A selection of T cell receptor beta chains follows, all from one sample in a study of blood T cell repertoires in COVID-19. Some clones are missing from TCRdb's copy, which holds only in-frame ones; the method was immunoSEQ multiplex PCR. The repertoire holds under 20,000 clones, with approximately 89% as singletons. Sample: peripheral blood. The source of these receptors is a human donor in a cohort sampled during active COVID-19. CDR3s include the opening cysteine and the closing phenylalanine or tryptophan. D genes are given only for firm matches. Part of the rows lack a size; the others show once, few, many or a class for expanded clones.

abundance: once; v_gene: TRBV5-6; j_gene: TRBJ1-2; d_gene: TRBD1; len: 15; CDR3aa: CASSLLNRGTYGYTF; CDR3nt: TGTGCCAGCAGCTTGCTTAACAGGGGAACCTATGGCTACACCTTC
abundance: NA; v_gene: TRBV5-1; j_gene: TRBJ2-2; d_gene: NA; len: 14; CDR3aa: CASSLARNTGELFF; CDR3nt: TGCGCCAGCAGCTTGGCCCGTAACACCGGGGAGCTGTTTTTT
abundance: NA; v_gene: TRBV11-2; j_gene: TRBJ2-7; d_gene: TRBD1; len: 12; CDR3aa: CASSRDSYEQYF; CDR3nt: TGTGCCAGCAGCCGGGACAGCTACGAGCAGTACTTC
abundance: NA; v_gene: TRBV9; j_gene: TRBJ2-5; d_gene: TRBD2; len: 17; CDR3aa: CASSVGGLAGEQETQYF; CDR3nt: TGTGCCAGCAGCGTAGGGGGTCTAGCGGGGGAACAAGAGACCCAGTACTTC
abundance: NA; v_gene: TRBV6-6; j_gene: TRBJ1-1; d_gene: NA; len: 12; CDR3aa: CASTEVGAEAFF; CDR3nt: TGTGCCAGCACGGAGGTTGGAGCTGAAGCTTTCTTT
abundance: NA; v_gene: TRBV18; j_gene: TRBJ2-2; d_gene: TRBD1; len: 16; CDR3aa: CASSPNQGAFTGELFF; CDR3nt: TGTGCCAGCTCACCCAACCAGGGGGCGTTTACCGGGGAGCTGTTTTTT
abundance: NA; v_gene: TRBV2; j_gene: TRBJ2-7; d_gene: TRBD1; len: 15; CDR3aa: CASSEGWDSTGEQYF; CDR3nt: TGTGCCAGCAGTGAAGGATGGGACAGCACGGGGGAGCAGTACTTC
abundance: once; v_gene: TRBV20-1; j_gene: TRBJ2-7; d_gene: TRBD2; len: 15; CDR3aa: CSASPASGAAYEQYF; CDR3nt: TGCAGTGCTAGTCCCGCTAGCGGGGCCGCCTACGAGCAGTACTTC
abundance: NA; v_gene: TRBV14; j_gene: TRBJ2-7; d_gene: NA; len: 15; CDR3aa: CASRAGGAAPYEQYF; CDR3nt: TGTGCCAGCCGTGCTGGCGGCGCGGCCCCCTACGAGCAGTACTTC
abundance: NA; v_gene: TRBV5-4; j_gene: TRBJ2-5; d_gene: TRBD2; len: 17; CDR3aa: CASSLSAAGGLRETQYF; CDR3nt: TGTGCCAGCAGCTTGAGCGCGGCGGGAGGGCTCAGGGAGACCCAGTACTTC
abundance: NA; v_gene: TRBV28; j_gene: TRBJ2-7; d_gene: TRBD1; len: 16; CDR3aa: CASSPLEDRGSYEQYF; CDR3nt: TGTGCCAGCAGTCCCCTGGAGGACAGGGGTTCCTACGAGCAGTACTTC
abundance: NA; v_gene: TRBV6-5; j_gene: TRBJ2-7; d_gene: TRBD2; len: 15; CDR3aa: CASRAETSGIYEQYF; CDR3nt: TGTGCCAGCAGGGCCGAGACTAGCGGGATATACGAGCAGTACTTC
abundance: NA; v_gene: TRBV24-1; j_gene: TRBJ2-5; d_gene: TRBD1; len: 16; CDR3aa: CATSDLQRQGTETQYF; CDR3nt: TGTGCCACCAGTGATTTGCAGAGACAGGGGACGGAGACCCAGTACTTC
abundance: few; v_gene: TRBV28; j_gene: TRBJ2-7; d_gene: NA; len: 13; CDR3aa: CASSTQRGYKQYF; CDR3nt: TGTGCCAGCAGCACCCAGAGGGGGTACAAGCAGTACTTC
abundance: NA; v_gene: TRBV5-6; j_gene: TRBJ1-2; d_gene: NA; len: 11; CDR3aa: CASSYSGGYTF; CDR3nt: TGTGCCAGCAGCTATAGCGGGGGCTACACCTTC
abundance: NA; v_gene: TRBV5-6; j_gene: TRBJ2-5; d_gene: NA; len: 16; CDR3aa: CASSQARTAVQETQYF; CDR3nt: TGTGCCAGCAGCCAGGCCCGGACAGCAGTACAAGAGACCCAGTACTTC
abundance: NA; v_gene: TRBV2; j_gene: TRBJ2-5; d_gene: TRBD1; len: 17; CDR3aa: CASSEDYRDSGGETQYF; CDR3nt: TGTGCCAGCAGTGAAGATTATCGGGACAGTGGGGGAGAGACCCAGTACTTC
abundance: few; v_gene: TRBV6-2/TRBV6-3; j_gene: TRBJ2-1; d_gene: TRBD2; len: 13; CDR3aa: CASSTGGRGRQFF; CDR3nt: TGTGCCAGCAGTACGGGCGGGAGGGGGCGGCAGTTCTTC
abundance: NA; v_gene: TRBV24-1; j_gene: TRBJ2-5; d_gene: TRBD1; len: 14; CDR3aa: CATSDWGQGGTQYF; CDR3nt: TGTGCCACCAGTGATTGGGGACAGGGCGGGACCCAGTACTTC
abundance: NA; v_gene: TRBV5-1; j_gene: TRBJ2-1; d_gene: TRBD1; len: 14; CDR3aa: CASSLGQGYNEQFF; CDR3nt: TGCGCCAGCAGCTTAGGACAGGGCTACAATGAGCAGTTCTTC
abundance: NA; v_gene: TRBV11-2; j_gene: TRBJ2-5; d_gene: TRBD1; len: 13; CDR3aa: CASSLDRAGAQYF; CDR3nt: TGTGCCAGCAGCTTGGACAGGGCGGGTGCCCAGTACTTC
abundance: once; v_gene: TRBV6-5; j_gene: TRBJ1-1; d_gene: NA; len: 14; CDR3aa: CASSRRTVNTEAFF; CDR3nt: TGTGCCAGCAGTAGGAGGACGGTGAACACTGAAGCTTTCTTT
abundance: NA; v_gene: TRBV5-6; j_gene: TRBJ1-2; d_gene: TRBD1; len: 13; CDR3aa: CASSPRGPHGYTF; CDR3nt: TGTGCCAGCAGCCCCAGGGGGCCTCATGGCTACACCTTC
abundance: NA; v_gene: TRBV15; j_gene: TRBJ1-2; d_gene: NA; len: 15; CDR3aa: CATSRDMYGNYGYTF; CDR3nt: TGTGCCACCAGCAGAGATATGTACGGGAACTATGGCTACACCTTC
abundance: few; v_gene: TRBV4-1; j_gene: TRBJ2-7; d_gene: NA; len: 18; CDR3aa: CASSQDGLGGGALREQYF; CDR3nt: TGCGCCAGCAGCCAAGACGGCTTGGGTGGAGGCGCCCTTCGCGAGCAGTACTTC
abundance: NA; v_gene: TRBV5-1; j_gene: TRBJ1-1; d_gene: NA; len: 12; CDR3aa: CASSLSQGEAFF; CDR3nt: TGCGCCAGCAGCTTATCCCAGGGAGAAGCTTTCTTT
abundance: NA; v_gene: TRBV7-2; j_gene: TRBJ1-1; d_gene: TRBD1; len: 16; CDR3aa: CASSLRAGTANTEAFF; CDR3nt: TGTGCCAGCAGCTTAAGGGCCGGGACAGCGAACACTGAAGCTTTCTTT
abundance: NA; v_gene: TRBV2; j_gene: TRBJ2-7; d_gene: TRBD1; len: 16; CDR3aa: CASGQGFLGVSYEQYF; CDR3nt: TGTGCCAGCGGACAGGGATTTTTAGGGGTTTCCTACGAGCAGTACTTC
abundance: NA; v_gene: TRBV5-8; j_gene: TRBJ2-3; d_gene: TRBD1; len: 16; CDR3aa: CASSYRQGASSNTQYF; CDR3nt: TGTGCCAGCAGCTACAGACAGGGGGCAAGCTCAAATACGCAGTATTTT
abundance: NA; v_gene: TRBV2; j_gene: TRBJ2-5; d_gene: NA; len: 13; CDR3aa: CASSGLEGETQYF; CDR3nt: TGTGCCAGCAGTGGGTTGGAGGGAGAGACCCAGTACTTC
abundance: NA; v_gene: TRBV9; j_gene: TRBJ2-2; d_gene: NA; len: 15; CDR3aa: CASSVVEFGTGELFF; CDR3nt: TGTGCCAGCAGCGTAGTGGAGTTTGGGACCGGGGAGCTGTTTTTT
abundance: once; v_gene: TRBV28; j_gene: TRBJ2-1; d_gene: NA; len: 14; CDR3aa: CASSRAAGHNEQFF; CDR3nt: TGTGCCAGCAGCCGGGCGGCGGGACACAATGAGCAGTTCTTC
abundance: few; v_gene: TRBV4-2; j_gene: TRBJ1-5; d_gene: NA; len: 14; CDR3aa: CASSGGEINQPQHF; CDR3nt: TGTGCCAGCAGCGGTGGGGAGATCAATCAGCCCCAGCATTTT
abundance: NA; v_gene: TRBV5-6; j_gene: TRBJ2-1; d_gene: NA; len: 16; CDR3aa: CASSPLSRRWENEQFF; CDR3nt: TGTGCCAGCAGCCCCCTCAGTCGTCGTTGGGAGAATGAGCAGTTCTTC
abundance: NA; v_gene: TRBV7-2; j_gene: TRBJ2-7; d_gene: TRBD2; len: 14; CDR3aa: CASSFTSGRYEQYF; CDR3nt: TGTGCCAGCAGCTTCACTAGCGGTAGATACGAGCAGTACTTC
abundance: NA; v_gene: TRBV2; j_gene: TRBJ1-3; d_gene: TRBD1; len: 15; CDR3aa: CASSDQGAGGNTIYF; CDR3nt: TGTGCCAGCAGTGACCAGGGGGCCGGGGGAAACACCATATATTTT
abundance: NA; v_gene: TRBV14; j_gene: TRBJ2-7; d_gene: NA; len: 15; CDR3aa: CASSQAGTGSYEQYF; CDR3nt: TGTGCCAGCAGCCAAGCGGGCACAGGGTCCTACGAGCAGTACTTC
abundance: NA; v_gene: TRBV7-9; j_gene: TRBJ1-1; d_gene: TRBD1; len: 15; CDR3aa: CASSFGAGGNTEAFF; CDR3nt: TGTGCCAGCAGCTTTGGGGCAGGGGGAAACACTGAAGCTTTCTTT
abundance: NA; v_gene: TRBV19; j_gene: TRBJ1-5; d_gene: NA; len: 14; CDR3aa: CASTLGGSNQPQHF; CDR3nt: TGTGCCAGTACCCTCGGGGGGAGCAATCAGCCCCAGCATTTT
abundance: once; v_gene: TRBV15; j_gene: TRBJ2-1; d_gene: NA; len: 14; CDR3aa: CATSFGTLWGEQFF; CDR3nt: TGTGCCACCAGCTTCGGGACTCTCTGGGGTGAGCAGTTCTTC
abundance: few; v_gene: TRBV9; j_gene: TRBJ1-2; d_gene: TRBD1; len: 14; CDR3aa: CASSADQGAWGYTF; CDR3nt: TGTGCCAGCAGCGCGGACCAGGGGGCTTGGGGCTACACCTTC
abundance: NA; v_gene: TRBV3-1/TRBV3-2; j_gene: TRBJ2-3; d_gene: TRBD2; len: 15; CDR3aa: CASSQRTSGRNTQYF; CDR3nt: TGTGCCAGCAGCCAGCGGACTAGCGGACGGAATACGCAGTATTTT
abundance: NA; v_gene: TRBV5-1; j_gene: TRBJ2-4; d_gene: TRBD2; len: 14; CDR3aa: CASSLPSGRGIQYF; CDR3nt: TGCGCCAGCAGCTTGCCTAGCGGGAGGGGCATTCAGTACTTC
abundance: once; v_gene: TRBV20-1; j_gene: TRBJ2-3; d_gene: TRBD1; len: 11; CDR3aa: CSAREQGTQYF; CDR3nt: TGCAGTGCTAGAGAACAGGGGACGCAGTATTTT
abundance: NA; v_gene: TRBV7-2; j_gene: TRBJ1-2; d_gene: TRBD1; len: 13; CDR3aa: CASSQTGGYGYTF; CDR3nt: TGTGCCAGCAGCCAGACAGGGGGGTATGGCTACACCTTC
abundance: NA; v_gene: TRBV25-1; j_gene: TRBJ1-4; d_gene: TRBD1; len: 15; CDR3aa: CASSEDRGPGEKLFF; CDR3nt: TGTGCCAGCAGTGAAGACAGGGGGCCGGGGGAAAAACTGTTTTTT
abundance: NA; v_gene: TRBV7-7; j_gene: TRBJ2-6; d_gene: TRBD1; len: 17; CDR3aa: CASSPGQGVPGANVLTF; CDR3nt: TGTGCTAGCAGCCCGGGACAGGGTGTACCCGGGGCCAACGTCCTGACTTTC
abundance: once; v_gene: TRBV2; j_gene: TRBJ1-5; d_gene: TRBD1; len: 15; CDR3aa: CASSEARTGGQPQHF; CDR3nt: TGTGCCAGCAGTGAAGCGCGGACAGGGGGCCAGCCCCAGCATTTT
abundance: NA; v_gene: TRBV28; j_gene: TRBJ1-6; d_gene: NA; len: 16; CDR3aa: CASSLSGGVGNSPLHF; CDR3nt: TGTGCCAGCAGTTTATCGGGGGGCGTTGGTAATTCACCCCTCCACTTT
abundance: NA; v_gene: TRBV28; j_gene: TRBJ2-6; d_gene: NA; len: 16; CDR3aa: CASSAFSVSGANVLTF; CDR3nt: TGTGCCAGCAGTGCCTTCTCGGTCTCTGGGGCCAACGTCCTGACTTTC
abundance: NA; v_gene: TRBV4-1; j_gene: TRBJ2-5; d_gene: TRBD1; len: 15; CDR3aa: CASSQNRGPQETQYF; CDR3nt: TGCGCCAGCAGCCAAAACAGGGGGCCCCAAGAGACCCAGTACTTC
abundance: NA; v_gene: TRBV24-1; j_gene: TRBJ2-5; d_gene: NA; len: 12; CDR3aa: CATSSRVGTQYF; CDR3nt: TGTGCCACCAGCTCGCGGGTAGGGACCCAGTACTTC
abundance: NA; v_gene: TRBV27; j_gene: TRBJ1-5; d_gene: NA; len: 10; CDR3aa: CASRSQPQHF; CDR3nt: TGTGCCAGCAGAAGCCAGCCCCAGCATTTT
abundance: NA; v_gene: TRBV6-5; j_gene: TRBJ2-5; d_gene: TRBD2; len: 14; CDR3aa: CASSYWSGSETQYF; CDR3nt: TGTGCCAGCAGTTACTGGAGCGGGAGTGAGACCCAGTACTTC